A selection of T cell receptor beta chains follows, all from one sample in a study of control samples from healthy donors and cancer patients. Profiling relied on immunoSEQ multiplex PCR, and the TCRdb table lists in-frame clones only, not all of them. Here the sample spans some 120,000 clones, around nine tenths being singletons. The sample was blood. Receptor source: a man aged 50 to 60 in good health. CDR3s include the opening cysteine and the closing phenylalanine or tryptophan. A D gene is named only where the DNA matches it firmly. Not every row has a clone size; where given, it reads once, few, many or a size class.

>TRBJ2-1|TRBV13|16|.|.
CASSHRQTSSYNEQFF
TGTGCCAGCAGCCACCGACAGACTAGCTCCTACAATGAGCAGTTCTTC
>TRBJ1-1|TRBV9|15|.|.
CASSVDGFMNTEAFF
TGTGCCAGCAGCGTAGATGGATTTATGAACACTGAAGCTTTCTTT
>TRBJ1-5|TRBV9|14|.|.
CASSLAGSNQPQHF
TGTGCCAGCAGTCTCGCCGGGAGCAATCAGCCCCAGCATTTT
>TRBJ1-1|TRBV2|14|.|TRBD1
CASTWDRANTEAFF
TGTGCCAGCACTTGGGACAGGGCGAACACTGAAGCTTTCTTT
>TRBJ1-1|TRBV5-1|13|.|TRBD1
CASSFGQGRGAFF
TGCGCCAGCAGCTTTGGACAGGGCCGGGGAGCTTTCTTT
>TRBJ2-2|TRBV10-2|15|.|.
CASKRDGSNTGELFF
TGCGCCAGCAAAAGGGACGGATCGAACACCGGGGAGCTGTTTTTT
>TRBJ1-1|TRBV2|15|.|.
CASSLFSRTGTEAFF
TGTGCCAGCAGCCTGTTCTCTCGAACGGGCACTGAAGCTTTCTTT
>TRBJ2-1|TRBV7-6|15|.|TRBD1
CASSLDRDRGDEQFF
TGTGCCAGCAGCTTGGACCGGGACAGGGGGGATGAGCAGTTCTTC
>TRBJ2-7|TRBV30|13|.|.
CAWRGTTSGEQYF
TGTGCCTGGAGAGGGACGACCTCGGGCGAGCAGTACTTC
>TRBJ2-2|TRBV5-1|12|few|.
CASSGQGGELFF
TGCGCCAGCAGCGGACAAGGCGGGGAGCTGTTTTTT
>TRBJ2-7|TRBV30|13|.|.
CAWSRQGRYEQYF
TGTGCCTGGAGTAGGCAGGGGAGGTACGAGCAGTACTTC
>TRBJ2-1|TRBV20-1|14|.|.
CSASFFPAYNEQFF
TGCAGTGCTAGTTTTTTCCCAGCCTACAATGAGCAGTTCTTC
>TRBJ1-1|TRBV4-1|15|.|TRBD1
CASSQVEGARTEAFF
TGCGCCAGCAGCCAAGTGGAGGGGGCGAGAACTGAAGCTTTCTTT